The rows below give T cell receptor beta chains drawn from one sample of a study of blood T cell repertoires in COVID-19. Assay: immunoSEQ multiplex PCR; the TCRdb copy retains only in-frame clones and omits some. Of under 150,000 clones detected, around nine tenths appear once; the ten largest clones hold approximately 2%. Sequencing was performed on peripheral blood. These TCRs come from a man between 65 and 79 years old with active COVID-19. The CDR3 runs from the conserved cysteine through the conserved F or W. The order of the fields is V gene, D gene, J gene, clone size, CDR3 DNA, CDR3 protein. A D gene is named only where the DNA matches it firmly. Size tells how often a clone was seen (once, few, many) or the class of an expanded clone, and some rows leave it out.

>TRBV11-2|TRBD2|TRBJ2-5|-
TGTGCCAGCAGCTCCGGGAGCGGGAGGGCGGGGAAGACCCAGTACTTC
CASSSGSGRAGKTQYF
>TRBV2|-|TRBJ1-4|-
TGTGCCAGCAGTTCCGCGGGTATGGGGAAACTGTTTTTT
CASSSAGMGKLFF
>TRBV25-1|TRBD2|TRBJ2-1|-
TGTGCCAGCAGTGCTTACCTAGCGGGGGGCTACAATGAGCAGTTCTTC
CASSAYLAGGYNEQFF
>TRBV11-2|TRBD1|TRBJ2-7|-
TGTGCCAGCAGCCCCGGACAGGGGGAGACCTACGAGCAGTACTTC
CASSPGQGETYEQYF
>TRBV18|TRBD1|TRBJ1-2|-
TGTGCCAGCTCACCAGGGACAGTTTATGGCTACACCTTC
CASSPGTVYGYTF
>TRBV7-6|-|TRBJ1-3|once
TGTGCCAGCAGCTATTCCGGACAGCGAGGAAACACCATATATTTT
CASSYSGQRGNTIYF
>TRBV5-1|-|TRBJ2-7|-
TGCGCCAGCAGCCCACAGGGATCCCAAATCTACGAGCAGTACTTC
CASSPQGSQIYEQYF
>TRBV19|-|TRBJ2-1|-
TGTGCCAGTAGTATAGATTCTAGCAGCTACAATGAGCAGTTCTTC
CASSIDSSSYNEQFF
>TRBV27|-|TRBJ2-7|-
TGTGCCAGCAGTTTATCGCTGGCGGGAAAGGGCGAGCAGTACTTC
CASSLSLAGKGEQYF
>TRBV4-2|-|TRBJ1-6|few
TGTGCCAGCAGCCAAGAGGGGGGTTTTCCCCTCCACTTT
CASSQEGGFPLHF
>TRBV3-1/TRBV3-2|-|TRBJ2-5|-
TGTGCCAGCAGCCAAGATCTACCGGGGGTACAAGAGACCCAGTACTTC
CASSQDLPGVQETQYF
>TRBV28|TRBD1|TRBJ2-7|-
TGTGCCGCCCGGGACAGGGCCCACGAGCAGTACTTC
CAARDRAHEQYF
>TRBV7-9|-|TRBJ2-5|once
TGTGCCAGCAGCTACCGGGAGAAAGAGACCCAGTACTTC
CASSYREKETQYF
>TRBV20-1|-|TRBJ1-5|-
TGCAGTGCTAGTGAGGGCAGAAGTGTTCAGCCCCAGCATTTT
CSASEGRSVQPQHF
>TRBV6-5|-|TRBJ2-5|-
TGTGCCAGCAAAAGGGGTTTTCAAGAGACCCAGTACTTC
CASKRGFQETQYF
>TRBV4-1|-|TRBJ1-1|-
TGCGCCAGCAGCCTTACCCCGACAGGCGGGACTGAAGCTTTCTTT
CASSLTPTGGTEAFF
>TRBV5-1|-|TRBJ1-5|-
TGCGCCAGCAGCCCACAGGGTGATCAGCCCCAGCATTTT
CASSPQGDQPQHF
>TRBV7-9|-|TRBJ1-5|many
TGTGCCAGCAGCCGAGACATTAGCAATCAGCCCCAGCATTTT
CASSRDISNQPQHF
>TRBV18|-|TRBJ2-1|-
TGTGCCAGCTCACCGACTCGGACCGCCGGGGGTTACAATGAGCAGTTCTTC
CASSPTRTAGGYNEQFF
>TRBV5-1|-|TRBJ1-1|few
TGCGCCAGCAGCTTGTCGGACTCGACCACTGAAGCTTTCTTT
CASSLSDSTTEAFF
>TRBV29-1|TRBD2|TRBJ2-1|-
TGCAGTACACCGGGACTAGCGGGATTTGAGCAGTTCTTC
CSTPGLAGFEQFF
>TRBV19|-|TRBJ2-1|-
TGTGCCAGTAGTCCCGTACAGGGAGCTTACAATGAGCAGTTCTTC
CASSPVQGAYNEQFF
>TRBV18|TRBD2|TRBJ2-7|-
TGTGCCAGCTCAGCCTGGGCGGGAGGGGACGAGCAGTACTTC
CASSAWAGGDEQYF
>TRBV12-3/TRBV12-4|-|TRBJ1-6|-
TGTGCCAGCAGTCTCGACAAATCACCCCTCCACTTT
CASSLDKSPLHF
>TRBV24-1|TRBD2|TRBJ2-1|-
TGTGCCACCAGTGCTAGCGGGATTTACAATGAGCAGTTCTTC
CATSASGIYNEQFF
>TRBV6-5|-|TRBJ1-6|-
TGTGCCAGCAGACGGGAGGGGTTAGGGAATTCACCCCTCCACTTT
CASRREGLGNSPLHF
>TRBV7-7|TRBD2|TRBJ2-5|-
TGTGCTAGCAGCCCTGGACTAGCGGGGCAAGAGACCCAGTACTTC
CASSPGLAGQETQYF
>TRBV10-1|TRBD2|TRBJ2-5|-
TGCGCCAGCGCCTGGCGGGAGGAACAAGAGACCCAGTACTTC
CASAWREEQETQYF
>TRBV5-1|-|TRBJ2-1|-
TGCGCCAGCAGCGTCGTGGACGGGGCCTACAATGAGCAGTTCTTC
CASSVVDGAYNEQFF
>TRBV11-2|TRBD2|TRBJ2-1|-
TGTGCCAGCAGCTTAGTACGTCTGGGACTAGCGGTTGAGCAGTTCTTC
CASSLVRLGLAVEQFF
>TRBV5-1|TRBD1|TRBJ2-5|-
TGCGCCAGCAGCTCCGGGACAGGCCTCGAGGCCCAGTACTTC
CASSSGTGLEAQYF
>TRBV3-1/TRBV3-2|-|TRBJ2-3|-
TGTGCCAGCAGCCAAGTTCGTACAGATACGCAGTATTTT
CASSQVRTDTQYF
>TRBV15|TRBD2|TRBJ2-7|-
TGTGCCACCAGCAAAGGAAGCGGGGACGAATTCTACGAGCAGTACTTC
CATSKGSGDEFYEQYF
>TRBV28|-|TRBJ2-7|-
TGTGCCAGCGCCCTAACTCAGGTATTGTCCTACGAGCAGTACTTC
CASALTQVLSYEQYF
>TRBV7-2|TRBD1|TRBJ1-3|-
TGTGCCAGCAGCCCTTATGACAGGGGGTCTGGAAACACCATATATTTT
CASSPYDRGSGNTIYF
>TRBV24-1|TRBD1|TRBJ2-7|-
TGTGCCACCGGGAGACAGGGGTCCTACGAGCAGTACTTC
CATGRQGSYEQYF
>TRBV10-3|-|TRBJ2-7|-
TGTGCCATCAGTGAGGGGCGCGAATGGGACGAGCAGTACTTC
CAISEGREWDEQYF